These 26 T cell receptor beta chains share one sample of origin, sequenced in a study of breast tumors, draining lymph nodes, adjacent tissues. TCRdb redid the calling of the multiplex PCR reads with MiXCR, one entry per CDR3 protein. The table has 200,000 to 250,000 distinct CDR3 sequences, about 32% seen once. Axillary draining lymph nodes of breast cancer patients supplied the node samples. Source material: axillary lymph node tissue. The source of these receptors is a female donor with breast cancer. Some clones in this sample may be carry-over from other donors' samples.

The chain employs TRBV5-1 and TRBJ1-1; D uncertain. Per the germline V gene, CDR1 is SGHRS and CDR2 is YFSETQ. Trimming shortened V by 0 bases and J by 1 base, and 7 bases separated the two germline ends. This CDR3 has 14 residues. This chain's CDR3 is CASSLVGGNTEAFF. Written as DNA, the CDR3 is TGCGCCAGCAGCTTGGTTGGAGGGAACACTGAAGCTTTCTTT.

The chain employs TRBV6-6 and TRBJ2-5; perhaps TRBD2 as D (7 bases). Trimming cost V 6 bases and J 4 bases, with 12 bases left between them. The CDR3 totals 13 residues. Germline assignment: CDR1 MNHNY and CDR2 SVGAGI (reference sequence). CDR3 sequence: CASRVGGAETQYF. CDR3 in DNA: TGTGCCAGCAGGGTAGGGGGGGCAGAGACCCAGTACTTC.

V gene TRBV11-3 combines with J gene TRBJ2-1; TRBD1 agrees at 7 bases. Germline V CDR1 and CDR2: SGHNT, YENEEA. With 5 bases clipped from V and 7 bases from J, the junction kept 14 bases outside the gene matches. This CDR3 comprises 16 residues. Here the CDR3 DNA reads TGTGCCAGCAGCCCACGGGGACAGTCCTCTGGGAATGAGCAGTTCTTC. Translated, it gives CASSPRGQSSGNEQFF.

This clonotype showed up many times. V and J are TRBV6-5 and TRBJ1-3, with D unclear. Germline V CDR1 and CDR2: MNHEY, SVGAGI. Trimming left V 5 bases short and J 0 bases short, with 14 bases between. The CDR3 contains 16 residues. In nucleotides, the CDR3 is TGTGCCAGCAGTAGCCCAAGACGGAACTCTGGAAACACCATATATTTT. This encodes CASSSPRRNSGNTIYF.

This clonotype was seen repeatedly, ten times or more. The genes are TRBV30 and TRBJ2-1, with 9 bases that match TRBD2. Looked up from germline, CDR1 is GTSNPN and CDR2 is SVGIG (reference sequence). V was clipped by 4 bases and J by 7 bases; unmatched bases: 11. This CDR3 has 15 amino acids. The CDR3 DNA follows: TGTGCCTGGAATTTTGGGGTAGCGGGAGTAAATGAGCAGTTCTTC. This sequence encodes CAWNFGVAGVNEQFF.

The genes are TRBV20-1 and TRBJ1-2, with D hard to call. Per germline, CDR1 DFQATT and CDR2 SNEGSKA (reference sequence). V gave up 5 bases and J gave up 6 bases, with 19 bases separating them. There are 14 residues in the CDR3. CDR3 sequence (DNA): TGCAGTGCTGGCCACGGAGGCAGAAAGGATGGCTACACCTTC. Translation: CSAGHGGRKDGYTF.

This clonotype was counted ten times or more. CDR3 in DNA: TGTGCCAGCAGCCCCGCCGGGACAGGGGGCCCCTACGAGCAGTACTTC. Protein sequence: CASSPAGTGGPYEQYF. The rearrangement joins TRBV7-2 to TRBJ2-7; 12 bases agree with TRBD1. Germline lookup yields CDR1 SGHTA and CDR2 FQGNSA. With V trimmed by 5 bases and J by 2 bases, 7 bases remained unmatched. The CDR3 totals 16 residues. The entire variable domain, with the rest obtained from reference TRBV7-2 and TRBJ2-7, is as follows: GAGVSQSPSNKVTEKGKDVELRCDPISGHTALYWYRQSLGQGLEFLIYFQGNSAPDKSGLPSDRFSAERTGGSVSTLTIQRTQQEDSAVYLCASSPAGTGGPYEQYFGPGTRLTVT.

This clonotype was counted ten times or more. Relative to the germline gene, one junction end is altered; a read error may explain this. The chain recombines TRBV9 with TRBJ2-5; D possibly uses TRBD1 or TRBD2 (6 bases each). From germline, CDR1 is SGDLS and CDR2 YYNGEE. The CDR3 runs 14 residues. Written as DNA, the CDR3 is TGTGCCAGCAGCGTAGCCGGGGGCAAAGAGACCCAGTCCTTC. Residues: CASSVAGGKETQSF.

As concerns this clonotype: The DNA is left out, because the CDR3 cannot be placed on it with certainty; the CDR3 is given as TCRdb lists it. The V gene is TRBV25-1, the J gene TRBJ2-3; the table calls TRBD2, which could not be checked here. CDR1 MGHDK and CDR2 SYGVNS come from the germline V gene. Inclusive of both ends, the CDR3 amounts to 16 amino acids. CDR3 amino acids: CACSASLGRVTDTQYF.

This clonotype was seen repeatedly, ten times or more. This sequence joins TRBV9 and TRBJ2-7, with TRBD2 matching 12 bases. Germline-derived CDR1 and CDR2 are SGDLS and YYNGEE. With 3 bases clipped from V and 6 bases from J, the junction kept 7 bases outside the gene matches. This CDR3 has 15 amino acids. In DNA, the CDR3 is TGTGCCAGCAGCGCGGGACTAGCGGGTTCCCGCGAGCAGTACTTC. Translation: CASSAGLAGSREQYF. Variable domain in full (rest from reference TRBV9 and TRBJ2-7): DSGVTQTPKHLITATGQRVTLRCSPRSGDLSVYWYQQSLDQGLQFLIQYYNGEERAKGNILERFSAQQFPDLHSELNLSSLELGDSALYFCASSAGLAGSREQYFGPGTRLTVT.

Remarks on this clonotype: Given a much more abundant clone one base away, this may be a read error. CDR3: CSVYALAGIQGSYNEQFF. The CDR3 DNA follows: TGCAGCGTTTATGCTCTAGCGGGAATCCAGGGCTCCTACAATGAGCAGTTCTTC. V and J are TRBV29-1 and TRBJ2-1; 9 bases line up with TRBD2. Germline CDR1 is SQVTM and CDR2 is ANQGSEA. J gave up 0 bases and V 5 bases, and 14 bases lay outside the gene matches. The CDR3 contains 18 residues.

This clonotype was found many times. Relative to the germline gene, one junction end is altered; a read error may explain this. The chain recombines TRBV6-2 or TRBV6-3 with TRBJ2-5, with D perhaps assigned TRBD1 or TRBD2 (5 bases each). The CDR3 sequence is 14 residues long. The germline CDR1 and CDR2 sequences are MNHEY and SVGEGT. The CDR3 spells CASSHSGQRETQYF. The CDR3 DNA follows: TGTGCCAGCAGTCACTCGGGGCAGCGGGAGACCCAGTACTTC.

The sample holds many counts of this clonotype. This chain links TRBV15 with TRBJ1-4; D is unclear. Germline values: CDR1 LNHNV, CDR2 YYDKDF (reference sequence). The CDR3 is 14 residues long. The V end lost 0 bases, the J end lost 4 bases, and 6 bases lay between the germline ends. CDR3 region: CATSRDNRNEKLFF. The DNA for the CDR3 is TGTGCCACCAGCAGAGATAACCGTAATGAAAAACTGTTTTTT.

This clonotype was counted many times. The rearrangement links TRBV12-3 or TRBV12-4 to TRBJ2-2; the D gene could be TRBD1 or TRBD2 (5 bases each). This CDR3 spans 14 amino acids. Trimming stripped 3 bases from V and 2 bases from J, with 7 bases between. Here the CDR3 reads CASSLGVNTGELFF. For the CDR3, the DNA is TGTGCCAGCAGTTTGGGGGTTAACACCGGGGAGCTGTTTTTT.

This clonotype has at least ten counts. The genes are TRBV5-1 and TRBJ2-3; D gene ambiguous. Germline CDR1 and CDR2: SGHRS and YFSETQ. The CDR3 extends over 13 amino acids. Trimming pared 0 bases from V and 5 bases from J, leaving 7 bases between. The CDR3 DNA reads TGCGCCAGCAGCTTGGAAGGAATAGATACGCAGTATTTT. Amino acids: CASSLEGIDTQYF.

This clonotype was seen at least ten times. The chain has TRBV20-1 and TRBJ2-3; D remains unclear. Trimming left V 3 bases short and J 2 bases short, with 9 bases between. The germline gives CDR1 DFQATT, CDR2 SNEGSKA (reference sequence). The CDR3 length is 13 residues. DNA for the CDR3: TGCAGTGCTAGGTACGGGCCCACAGATACGCAGTATTTT. It yields the protein CSARYGPTDTQYF.

This sequence joins TRBV9 and TRBJ2-5, with D perhaps being TRBD1 or TRBD2 (5 bases each). From germline, CDR1 is SGDLS and CDR2 YYNGEE. V lost 5 bases and J 4 bases, leaving 18 bases between the germline ends. This CDR3 region has 15 residues. The CDR3 sequence is CASSDLPAGAETQYF. In nucleotides, the CDR3 is TGTGCCAGCAGTGACCTTCCCGCCGGGGCAGAGACCCAGTACTTC.

This clonotype occurred many times. The chain joins TRBV20-1 to TRBJ2-1, with 10 bases aligning to TRBD2. The CDR3 runs 16 residues. The V gene end was trimmed by 0 bases and the J gene end by 7 bases; junction bases not matched to a gene: 9. CDR1 and CDR2 from the germline V gene are DFQATT and SNEGSKA (reference sequence). In DNA, the CDR3 is TGCAGTGCTAGAGATCCACTAGCGGGAAGGTTAAATGAGCAGTTCTTC. Amino acids: CSARDPLAGRLNEQFF.

This clonotype was found many times. The chain links TRBV12-3 or TRBV12-4 to TRBJ2-2; TRBD1 is a possible D gene (6 bases). The CDR3 runs 13 residues. V was trimmed by 6 bases and J by 7 bases, leaving 12 bases between them. The CDR3 nucleotides read TGTGCCAGCAGCCTACAGGGTGTCGGGGAGCTGTTTTTT. Amino acid sequence: CASSLQGVGELFF.

There are many counts of this clonotype. The gene calls are TRBV9 and TRBJ2-5, with a tentative D call TRBD1 (6 bases). The V end lost 0 bases, the J end lost 0 bases, and 12 bases lay between the germline ends. CDR3 length equals 16 residues. Looked up from germline, CDR1 is SGDLS and CDR2 is YYNGEE. This chain's CDR3 is CASSVARQADQETQYF. The CDR3 DNA is TGTGCCAGCAGCGTAGCGAGACAGGCGGACCAAGAGACCCAGTACTTC.

This clonotype was seen ten or more times. The chain combines TRBV7-9 with TRBJ2-3, with 13 bases aligning to TRBD2. The germline V gene encodes CDR1 SEHNR and CDR2 FQNEAQ (reference sequence). The V gene end was trimmed by 2 bases and the J gene end by 2 bases; junction bases not matched to a gene: 1. The CDR3 length is 16 residues. The CDR3 coding sequence is TGTGCCAGCAGCTTAACTAGCGGGAGGGCCACAGATACGCAGTATTTT. Its protein is CASSLTSGRATDTQYF.

This clonotype was observed many times. V and J are TRBV20-1 and TRBJ2-1; TRBD2 agrees at 7 bases. The CDR3 is made up of 15 amino acids. V was clipped by 1 base and J by 8 bases; unmatched bases: 11. CDR1 is DFQATT and CDR2 is SNEGSKA in the germline V gene (reference sequence). CDR3: CSARVLAGVGDEQFF. CDR3 DNA sequence: TGCAGTGCTAGAGTATTGGCGGGAGTTGGCGATGAGCAGTTCTTC.

This clonotype showed up just once. The V gene is TRBV7-2, the J gene TRBJ2-6, with 9 bases aligning to TRBD1. CDR3 length: 18 residues. Germline CDR1 SGHTA, CDR2 FQGNSA. The J segment lost 2 bases and the V segment lost 7 bases, leaving 12 bases of the junction unmatched. In nucleotides, the CDR3 is TGTGCCAGCACTTCCGGGACAGGGAAACTAGCTGGGGCCAACGTCCTGACTTTC. As protein: CASTSGTGKLAGANVLTF.

The sample holds many counts of this clonotype. The V call is TRBV6-5, the J call TRBJ2-7, with D perhaps being TRBD1 or TRBD2 (5 bases each). CDR3 length equals 14 residues. Trimming removed 6 bases at V and 3 bases at J, with 15 bases between. Germline CDR1 is MNHEY and CDR2 is SVGAGI. CDR3 DNA: TGTGCCAGCAGCCGTGGGACCGAAGGCTACGAGCAGTACTTC. The encoded protein is CASSRGTEGYEQYF.

This clonotype was seen at least ten times. V and J are TRBV29-1 and TRBJ1-2, with a weak D call TRBD1 (5 bases). V was cut by 5 bases and J by 0 bases, with 7 bases left in between. The CDR3 contains 12 residues. Germline assignment: CDR1 SQVTM and CDR2 ANQGSEA. CDR3 nucleotide sequence: TGCAGCGTTACACAGGCTAACTATGGCTACACCTTC. Its translation: CSVTQANYGYTF.

This clonotype was observed at least ten times. The chain has TRBV6-5 and TRBJ2-5; 8 bases agree with TRBD2. This CDR3 comprises 16 residues. With 5 bases clipped from V and 1 base from J, the junction kept 9 bases outside the gene matches. Per the germline V gene, CDR1 is MNHEY and CDR2 is SVGAGI. This CDR3 reads CASSNQRTSSQETQYF. The CDR3 coding sequence is TGTGCCAGCAGTAATCAAAGGACTAGCAGCCAAGAGACCCAGTACTTC.